This T cell receptor (beta chain) derives from a study of blood T cell repertoires in COVID-19 (TCRdb year 2020). For the study in its entirety: Samples from collaborators originated in the United States, Italy and Spain and spanned both the acute and convalescent phases of COVID-19. The prospective study material was composed of cDNA or gDNA derived from T cells, B-cell-depleted T cells, or PBMCs. Subjects who had been exposed to COVID-19, were actively infected with it, or had recovered from it provided the deeply sampled blood TCRbeta repertoires that made up the dataset. The repertoires were released in a freely available public database meant as a resource for research on the immune response to SARS-CoV-2. Samples were obtained from the ongoing ImmuneRACE study (first 160 participants) and from 1,254 subjects provided by 6 global collaborators. Nearly every sample came with metadata listing a de-identified subject ID, COVID-19 status, age in years and sex. Where available, HLA class I and class II types were taken from metadata supplied by the sample provider and were not determined by assay-based typing. Study-wide findings and limitations: The amount of clinical and demographic metadata varied by source and participant and was provided uncurated.

Reading from cysteine to phenylalanine, the CDR3 counts 15 amino acids. Only the CDR3 part of the read is kept: 45 bases, read in frame from the first base. The junction shows trimming of 3 bases on V and 14 bases on J, plus 24 bases between the germline ends. CDR1 and CDR2, looked up from the germline V gene, are SGHRS and YFSETQ. TCRbeta CDR3 regions were amplified from genomic DNA by means of the immunoSEQ Assay, a bias-controlled multiplex PCR. On the study's bioinformatics: The number of nucleated cells in each sample was estimated by amplification of reference gene primers within the assay. Sequence reads were collapsed and filtered to measure the absolute abundance of every unique TCRbeta CDR3 rearrangement. For each sample, productive Simpson clonality was calculated as the square root of Simpson's diversity index across productive rearrangements. This is the immuneACCESS table as TCRdb keeps it, with only in-frame sequences that have V and J called. A part of the clones is gone; compared with another copy, unresolved V genes explain less than half, and the rest is unexplained. V and J calls and clone size are those listed in that table; D and trimming were worked out from the DNA. The sample has roughly 200,000 clones on record, roughly 85% of them singletons. The ten largest clonotypes hold about 4% of the sample.

Comment on this clone: Its antigen is not yet known. Base quality data are lacking; no much larger clone is found one base away.

Enrolling through a virtual design, the prospective study's participants ranged in age from roughly 18 to 95 years and lived across about two dozen United States geographic areas. In the prospective study, cohorts were assigned on the basis of participant-reported clinical history obtained from a screening survey and a study questionnaire. In the prospective study, whole blood, serum and a nasopharyngeal or oropharyngeal swab were collected from each participant by mobile phlebotomists. Over a roughly 2-month period, participants in the prospective study had the option of providing additional blood draws and questionnaires. Before DNA extraction, prospective study blood samples were shipped either frozen or at room temperature.

Sequenced input: PBMCs or T cells enriched from blood (not recorded which). The origin of this receptor is a woman aged 40 to 55 with acute COVID-19. The rearranged chain carries TRBV5-1 and TRBJ2-1; the D gene is unclear. The CDR3 region has the sequence CASSWADPANDKEFF. In nucleotides, the sequence is TGCGCCAGCAGCTGGGCAGACCCCGCGAACGATAAAGAGTTCTTC.